This T cell receptor beta chain came from a study of blood T cell repertoires in COVID-19. At the level of the study: Both acute and convalescent COVID-19 samples were obtained from the United States, Italy and Spain. Sources were T cells, B-cell-depleted T cells, or PBMCs; the material itself was cDNA or gDNA.

Per the original methods: Reference gene primer amplification in the assay estimated nucleated cell counts. TCRdb's copy holds only in-frame clones and misses some; the assay was immunoSEQ multiplex PCR. V, J and clone size reflect that table, while D and trimming were determined from the DNA. This table has 55,000 to 65,000 clones, 79% appearing once. In this sample, this clone turned up a few times. Per the germline V gene, CDR1 is MNHNS and CDR2 is SASEGT. The CDR3 contains 14 residues. The V gene lost 5 bases and the J gene lost 2 bases, with 10 bases spanning the gap. This receptor was identified in a man between 60 and 75 years old with acute or convalescent COVID-19. Sequenced: peripheral blood. The chain employs TRBV6-1 and TRBJ1-3; weak D call: TRBD1 (6 bases). The DNA for the CDR3 is TGTGCCAGCAGTCAACAGGGACCTGGAAACACCATATATTTT. Amino acids: CASSQQGPGNTIYF.